Presented here are 12 T cell receptor beta chains from one specimen sequenced in a study of Tregs in tolerant kidney transplant recipients. Mixed chimerism was transient after nonmyeloablative marrow transplants from related graft donors. Method: immunoSEQ multiplex PCR; TCRdb's copy keeps in-frame clones and lacks some. The sample carries over 70,000 clones, 90% to 95% recorded once. The source material was CD4+ T cells from blood (PBMCs), sampled 24 months after the transplant. The receptors stem from a human patient who received a combined kidney and bone marrow transplant. The graft donor may be the source of some T cells.

The J gene is TRBJ1-1, the V gene TRBV19; TRBD1 matches 7 bases. The CDR3 extends over 14 amino acids. Germline values: CDR1 LNHDA, CDR2 SQIVND (reference sequence). Trimming took 4 bases from V and 0 from J; bases not matched to a gene: 2. This CDR3 reads CASSTDRVNTEAFF. As DNA, the CDR3 is TGTGCCAGTAGTACAGACAGGGTGAACACTGAAGCTTTCTTT.

The chain has TRBV7-9 and TRBJ2-3, with a tentative D call TRBD2 (6 bases). The CDR3 totals 17 residues. The germline CDR1 and CDR2 sequences are SEHNR and FQNEAQ (reference sequence). The V end was cut by 1 base, the J end by 2 bases, with 16 bases between. The CDR3 sequence is CASSLDRAGRITDTQYF. The CDR3 nucleotides read TGTGCCAGCAGCTTAGACCGTGCGGGGAGGATCACAGATACGCAGTATTTT.

With respect to this clone: Other DNA sequences in this sample translate to the same CDR3. The gene calls are TRBV5-8 and TRBJ1-6; 10 bases map to TRBD1. CDR3 length: 17 residues. Germline V gene lookup returns CDR1 SGHTS and CDR2 YDEGEE. Trimming cost V 1 base and J 1 base; bases outside gene matches: 2. CDR3 nucleotides: TGTGCCAGCAGCTTGAGGACAGGGGGGTCCTATAATTCACCCCTCCACTTT. It specifies CASSLRTGGSYNSPLHF.

This chain uses TRBV29-1 with TRBJ2-7; maybe TRBD2 (5 bases). Looked up from germline, CDR1 is SQVTM and CDR2 is ANQGSEA. This CDR3 is built from 12 residues. The V gene lost 7 bases and the J gene lost 7 bases, with 17 bases spanning the gap. The CDR3 DNA sequence: TGCAGCGGCACGTCCCTTTCGGGGGAGCAGTACTTC. It encodes CSGTSLSGEQYF.

The chain has TRBV19 and TRBJ1-5; D gene ambiguous. Germline CDR1 and CDR2: LNHDA and SQIVND (reference sequence). The CDR3 runs 17 residues. Trimming took 4 bases from V and 1 from J, leaving 17 bases between them. CDR3 amino acids: CASSSPGEPWSNQPQHF. The DNA of the CDR3 is TGTGCCAGTAGTAGCCCCGGGGAACCCTGGAGCAATCAGCCCCAGCATTTT.

The rearrangement uses TRBV27 and TRBJ2-3, with TRBD1 matching over 8 bases. The trim removed 3 bases at V and 4 bases at J, leaving 9 bases unmatched. The CDR3 loop spans 16 amino acids. Germline values: CDR1 MNHEY, CDR2 SMNVEV (reference sequence). CDR3 sequence: CASSFGFGQGADTQYF. The CDR3 DNA reads as TGTGCCAGCAGTTTCGGATTCGGACAGGGAGCAGATACGCAGTATTTT.

The chain links TRBV7-3 to TRBJ1-1, with TRBD1 as a possible D gene (6 bases). CDR1 SGHTA and CDR2 FQGTGA come from the germline V gene. The CDR3 contains 15 residues. Trimming removed 4 bases from V and 2 bases from J, with 14 bases in between. CDR3 loop: CASSSMARGNTEAFF. The CDR3 DNA reads TGTGCCAGCAGCTCGATGGCCAGGGGAAACACTGAAGCTTTCTTT.

The rearrangement links TRBV5-1 to TRBJ2-1, with 14 bases that match TRBD2. The trim removed 1 base at V and 8 bases at J, leaving 8 bases unmatched. Germline V CDR1 and CDR2: SGHRS, YFSETQ. There are 17 residues in the CDR3. Here the CDR3 DNA reads TGCGCCAGCAGCTTGAAATCCGGGACTAGCGGGAGTTATGAGCAGTTCTTC. As protein: CASSLKSGTSGSYEQFF.

The gene calls are TRBV9 and TRBJ2-1; TRBD2 matches at 7 bases. Losses at the gene ends were 0 bases for V and 2 bases for J; bases not matched to a gene: 2. CDR3 length equals 15 residues. From germline, CDR1 is SGDLS and CDR2 YYNGEE. The CDR3 region has the DNA TGTGCCAGCAGCGTAGAGGGACTACCCTACAATGAGCAGTTCTTC. Its translation is CASSVEGLPYNEQFF.

This chain's CDR3 is CAWSVISNQPQHF. CDR3 nucleotide sequence: TGTGCCTGGAGTGTCATTAGCAATCAGCCCCAGCATTTT. This rearrangement joins TRBV30 to TRBJ1-5; D gene unclear. The CDR3 is made up of 13 amino acids. Germline CDR1 reads GTSNPN; CDR2 reads SVGIG (reference sequence). V lost 0 bases, J lost 0 bases, and 3 bases lay in between.

The rearrangement joins TRBV29-1 to TRBJ1-2, with D tentatively TRBD1 (6 bases). The CDR3 extends over 14 amino acids. Trimming shortened V by 4 bases and J by 4 bases, and 16 bases separated the two germline ends. Per the germline V gene, CDR1 is SQVTM and CDR2 is ANQGSEA. CDR3 residues: CSVGTTGTPYGYTF. For the CDR3, the DNA is TGCAGCGTTGGGACCACCGGGACACCCTATGGCTACACCTTC.

The chain is built from TRBV21-1 and TRBJ2-5; the table's D call of TRBD1 was not tested on the DNA. TRBJ2-7 explains the end of the DNA better; the J call may be wrong. TRBV21-1 is reported as a pseudogene. The CDR3 totals 15 residues. The CDR3 nucleotides read TGTGCCAGCAGTCGGGACACTCCTGGATCCTACGAGCAGTACTTC. Translated, it gives CASSRDTPGSYEQYF.